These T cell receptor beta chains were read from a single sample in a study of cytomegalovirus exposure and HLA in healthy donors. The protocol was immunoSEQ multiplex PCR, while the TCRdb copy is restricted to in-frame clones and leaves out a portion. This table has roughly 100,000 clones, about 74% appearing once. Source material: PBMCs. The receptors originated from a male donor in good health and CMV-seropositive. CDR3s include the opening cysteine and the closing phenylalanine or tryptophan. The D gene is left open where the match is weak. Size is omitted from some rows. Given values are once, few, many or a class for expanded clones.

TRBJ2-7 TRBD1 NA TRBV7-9 CASSNGQEIMTYEQYF TGTGCCAGCAGCAACGGACAGGAAATAATGACCTACGAGCAGTACTTC
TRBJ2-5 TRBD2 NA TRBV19 CASSIPGLQETQYF TGTGCCAGTAGCATACCGGGACTACAAGAGACCCAGTACTTC
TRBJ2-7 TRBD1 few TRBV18 CASSHRDRSYEQYF TGTGCCAGCTCACACCGGGACAGATCCTACGAGCAGTACTTC
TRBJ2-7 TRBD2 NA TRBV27 CASSRPGLALSEQYF TGTGCCAGCAGCCGACCGGGACTAGCGCTGAGCGAGCAGTACTTC
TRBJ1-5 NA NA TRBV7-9 CSSSFENNQPQHF TGTTCCAGCAGCTTCGAGAACAATCAGCCCCAGCATTTT
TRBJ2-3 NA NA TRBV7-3 CASSSGVNTDTQYF TGTGCCAGCAGCTCCGGGGTGAACACAGATACGCAGTATTTT
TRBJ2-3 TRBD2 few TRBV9 CASSVGGGGDTQYF TGTGCCAGCAGCGTGGGCGGGGGTGGAGATACGCAGTATTTT
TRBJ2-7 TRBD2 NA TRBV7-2 CASSLAGPREQYF TGTGCCAGCAGCCTAGCGGGCCCCCGAGAGCAGTACTTC
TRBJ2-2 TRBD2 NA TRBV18 CASSPGGVRDTGELFF TGTGCCAGCTCACCTGGGGGGGTCCGGGACACCGGGGAGCTGTTTTTT
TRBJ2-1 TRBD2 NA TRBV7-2 CASSTGTSGRTYNEQFF TGTGCCAGCAGCACAGGGACTAGCGGGAGGACTTACAATGAGCAGTTCTTC
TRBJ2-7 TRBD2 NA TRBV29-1 CSVGTSGVSYEQYF TGCAGCGTTGGGACTAGCGGGGTTAGCTACGAGCAGTACTTC
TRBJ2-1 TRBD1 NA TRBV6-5 CASSPGGTWQFF TGTGCCAGCAGTCCAGGGGGTACGTGGCAGTTCTTC
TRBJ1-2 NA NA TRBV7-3 CASSPERANYGYTF TGTGCCAGCAGCCCCGAGCGAGCTAACTATGGCTACACCTTC
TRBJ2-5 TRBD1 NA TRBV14 CASSYTQGAYGIGETQYF TGTGCCAGCAGCTATACACAGGGGGCGTACGGTATCGGGGAGACCCAGTACTTC